Below, one T cell receptor beta chain is given with its context. This record belongs to a study of blood T cell repertoires in COVID-19. Study-level background: The study drew acute and convalescent COVID-19 samples from the United States, Italy and Spain. PBMCs, B-cell-depleted T cells, or T cells were the source of the cDNA or gDNA that made up the material.

CDR3 length equals 15 residues. V was pared by 2 bases and J by 3 bases, with 7 bases of the junction left unmatched. Per the germline V gene, CDR1 is LGHDT and CDR2 is YNNKEL (reference sequence). In the source study's methods: Reference gene primers were amplified, and this amplification served to estimate nucleated cell counts. Some clones are missing from TCRdb's copy, which holds only in-frame ones; the method was immunoSEQ multiplex PCR. V and J calls and clone size come straight from that table; D and trimming were deduced from the DNA. The sample lists approximately 290,000 clones; roughly 84% were seen once.

The chain is built from TRBV3-1 (or the pseudogene TRBV3-2) and TRBJ2-7; 7 bases are shared with TRBD1. The sample comprised peripheral blood. The clonotype was recovered from a person between 70 and 80 years old with COVID-19, enrolled during active disease. CDR3 amino acids: CASSQTPGQHYEQYF. The CDR3 nucleotides are TGTGCCAGCAGCCAAACACCGGGACAGCACTACGAGCAGTACTTC.